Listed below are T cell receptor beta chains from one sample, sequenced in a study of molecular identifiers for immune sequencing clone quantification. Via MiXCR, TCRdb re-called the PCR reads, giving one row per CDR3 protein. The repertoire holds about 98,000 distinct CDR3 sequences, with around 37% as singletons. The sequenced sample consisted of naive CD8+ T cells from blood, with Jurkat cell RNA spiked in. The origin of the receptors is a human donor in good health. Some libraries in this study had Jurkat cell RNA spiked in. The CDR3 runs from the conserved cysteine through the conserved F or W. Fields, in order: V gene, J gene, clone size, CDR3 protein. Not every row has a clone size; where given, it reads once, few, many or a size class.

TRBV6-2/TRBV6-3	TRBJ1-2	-	CASSRQVTNYGYTF
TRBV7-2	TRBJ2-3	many	CASSLELLAGGSLTDTQYF
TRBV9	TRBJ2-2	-	CASSVAFLANTGELFF
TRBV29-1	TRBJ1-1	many	CSVDYTEAFF
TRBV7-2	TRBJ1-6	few	CASSGGTDDSPLHF
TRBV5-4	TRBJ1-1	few	CASSLRHSYEAFF
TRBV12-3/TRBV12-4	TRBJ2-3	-	CASKSGTDTQYF
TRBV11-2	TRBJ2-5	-	CASSSPRGPQETQYF
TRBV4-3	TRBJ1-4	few	CASSQVTATNEKLFF
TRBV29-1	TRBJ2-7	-	CSISPGQGHEQYF
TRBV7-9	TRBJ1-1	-	CASSFPMAMNTVAFF
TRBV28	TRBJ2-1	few	CASSLLTGVEQFF
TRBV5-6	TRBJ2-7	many	CASSPTPYSEQYF
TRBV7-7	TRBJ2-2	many	CASSPRQNTGELFF
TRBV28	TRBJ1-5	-	CASKWGTRDQPQHF
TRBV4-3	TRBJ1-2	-	CASSQDYQGEVFGYTF
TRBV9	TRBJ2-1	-	CASSVGTANEQFF
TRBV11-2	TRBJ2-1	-	CASSLEVRGPWNEQFF
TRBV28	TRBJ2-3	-	CASSLQFAGRKADTQYF
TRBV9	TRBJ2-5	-	CVSSADGQGQETQYF
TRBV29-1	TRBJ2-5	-	CSVDHDRDRVPQYF
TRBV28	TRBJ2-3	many	CASTVGQGSTDTQYF
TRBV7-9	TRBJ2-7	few	CASSIGLGTAAYEQYF
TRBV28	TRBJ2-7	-	CASSFPGSGYEQYF
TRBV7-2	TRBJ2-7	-	CASSLDRLAGSSQYF
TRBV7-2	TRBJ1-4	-	CASSLLGGTNEKLIF
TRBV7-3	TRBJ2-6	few	CASSLLNGYHSGANVLTF
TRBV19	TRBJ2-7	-	CATLGHHLLEQYF
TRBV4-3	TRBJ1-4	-	CASSQDTGLGEKLFF
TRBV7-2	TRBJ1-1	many	CASSPRTEAFF
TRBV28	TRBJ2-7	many	CASSLSPGLGYEQYF
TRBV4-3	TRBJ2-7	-	CASSSTLQGLGYEQYF
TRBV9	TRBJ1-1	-	CASSPPAPTEAFF
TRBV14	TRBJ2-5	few	CASSQERLAYQETQYF
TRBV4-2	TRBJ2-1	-	CASSLGLAGGNEQFF
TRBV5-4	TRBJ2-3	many	CASSSDVGSITDTQYF
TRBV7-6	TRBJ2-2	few	CASSSTGQGNTGELFF
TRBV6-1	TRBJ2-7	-	CASTPWRTSYEQYF
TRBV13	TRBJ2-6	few	CASIRQPRSGANVLTF
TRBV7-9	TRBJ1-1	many	CASSSPGDSSNTEAFF
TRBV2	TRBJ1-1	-	CASSEPRWGTGMNTEAFF
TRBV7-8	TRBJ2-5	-	CASSLVPGLPSQETQYF
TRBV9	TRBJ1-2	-	CASSVAGQGTNYGYTF
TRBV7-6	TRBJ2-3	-	CASSLRRETDTQYF
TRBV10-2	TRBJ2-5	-	CASSEGWASGKAGDF
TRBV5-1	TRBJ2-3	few	CASSLSFFRAGYTDTQYF
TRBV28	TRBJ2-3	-	CAIGGYQGSIVTDTQYF
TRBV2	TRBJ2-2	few	CASSPGLAGGRTGELFF
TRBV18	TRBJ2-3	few	CASSPPYQDTDTQYF
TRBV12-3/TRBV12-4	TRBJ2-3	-	CASSLDDKDTQYF
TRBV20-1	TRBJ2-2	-	CSAHLGGLNTGELFF